Below, 28 T cell receptor beta chains from the same sample are listed, as sequenced in a study of preoperative IRX-2 immunotherapy in early breast cancer. Data came from immunoSEQ multiplex PCR; TCRdb stores just in-frame clones and leaves some out. The sample contains some 19,000 clones, around four fifths of which appear only once. The treatment denotes: preoperative locoregional IRX-2 cytokine immunotherapy. This specimen consisted of lymph node tissue, obtained after IRX-2 immunotherapy. Receptors originate from a human donor with breast cancer.

This chain connects TRBV11-3 to TRBJ1-2; TRBD1 is a possible D gene (6 bases). Trimming pared 5 bases from V and 5 bases from J, leaving 15 bases between. The CDR3 runs 14 residues. The germline gives CDR1 SGHNT, CDR2 YENEEA. CDR3 residues: CASSSSHQGYGYTF. DNA of the CDR3: TGTGCCAGCAGCAGCTCACACCAGGGGTATGGCTACACCTTC.

This clone was counted only a few times. The J gene is TRBJ2-7, the V gene TRBV6-8, with 10 bases lining up with TRBD1. The CDR3 consists of 14 residues. CDR1 and CDR2 (germline): MNHGY, SAAAGT. The trim removed 5 bases at V and 5 bases at J, leaving 6 bases unmatched. In DNA, the CDR3 is TGTGCCAGCAGTACGACAGGGGGCTTCCACGAGCAGTACTTC. Translated, it gives CASSTTGGFHEQYF.

The chain has TRBV15 and TRBJ1-2; tentatively, D is TRBD1 (6 bases). The CDR3 is 15 amino acids. V was cut by 1 base and J by 8 bases, with 17 bases left in between. Per germline, CDR1 LNHNV and CDR2 YYDKDF (reference sequence). Written as DNA, the CDR3 is TGTGCCACCAGCAGAGGAGTAACAGGGAGGTCGGGCTACACCTTC. Encoded protein: CATSRGVTGRSGYTF.

This chain joins TRBV11-3 and TRBJ2-5; D unresolved. Trimming stripped 3 bases from V and 1 base from J, with 9 bases between. CDR1 SGHNT and CDR2 YENEEA come from the germline V gene. This CDR3 is built from 14 residues. For the CDR3, the DNA is TGTGCCAGCAGCTTTGGTAACCCCCAAGAGACCCAGTACTTC. Translation gives CASSFGNPQETQYF.

V is TRBV11-3 and J is TRBJ1-2, with D uncertain. The V and J ends lost 1 base and 6 bases respectively, with 15 bases between them. In germline, CDR1 is SGHNT, CDR2 YENEEA. The CDR3 totals 15 residues. This chain's CDR3 is CASSLVSASTHGYTF. DNA for the CDR3: TGTGCCAGCAGCTTAGTGTCCGCCAGCACACATGGCTACACCTTC.

The gene calls are TRBV30 and TRBJ1-4; D is unclear. The V and J ends lost 8 bases and 10 bases respectively, with 20 bases between them. This CDR3 region has 13 residues. In germline, CDR1 is GTSNPN, CDR2 SVGIG (reference sequence). The CDR3 DNA follows: TGTGCCCGAAATACCGGGCAGTCGGGAAAACTGTTTTTT. The encoded protein is CARNTGQSGKLFF.

This clone has only one observation. The rearrangement joins TRBV19 to TRBJ2-1, with D tentatively TRBD2 (5 bases). V lost 5 bases and J lost 0, with 14 bases in between. Germline V lookup: CDR1 LNHDA, CDR2 SQIVND (reference sequence). This CDR3 has 16 amino acids. The CDR3 DNA follows: TGTGCCAGTAGTCCGAGGGAAGCCATCTCCTACAATGAGCAGTTCTTC. Translating gives CASSPREAISYNEQFF.

The chain is built from TRBV29-1 and TRBJ2-1, with D perhaps TRBD1 or TRBD2 (5 bases each). Trimming removed 0 bases at V and 0 bases at J, with 12 bases between. Germline V gives CDR1 SQVTM, CDR2 ANQGSEA. The CDR3 extends over 16 amino acids. This chain's CDR3 is CSVEELGPSSYNEQFF. The CDR3 DNA follows: TGCAGCGTTGAAGAGCTGGGACCCAGCTCCTACAATGAGCAGTTCTTC.

CDR3 amino acids: CASRGTSGRYNEQFF. CDR3 DNA sequence: TGTGCCAGTAGGGGGACTAGCGGGAGGTACAATGAGCAGTTCTTC. The J gene is TRBJ2-1, the V gene TRBV19; 15 bases agree with TRBD2. Trimming removed 6 bases from V and 4 bases from J; junction bases left unmatched: 1. The germline V gene has CDR1 LNHDA and CDR2 SQIVND (reference sequence). The CDR3 covers 15 residues.

This sequence joins TRBV25-1 and TRBJ2-5, with 7 bases lining up with TRBD2. The CDR3 is 14 residues long. V dropped 5 bases and J dropped 5; count of bases not matched to a gene: 8. Looked up from germline, CDR1 is MGHDK and CDR2 is SYGVNS. This CDR3 reads CASSSGGSPETQYF. The CDR3 region has the DNA TGTGCCAGCAGTTCGGGCGGGAGCCCTGAGACCCAGTACTTC.

The V gene is TRBV18, the J gene TRBJ2-7; D perhaps matches TRBD1 (5 bases). The germline CDR1 and CDR2 sequences are KGHSH and LQKENI. V was clipped by 3 bases and J by 2 bases, with 8 bases between them. This CDR3 has 13 residues. The CDR3 nucleotides are TGTGCCAGCTCACCCGACAGCCCCTACGAGCAGTACTTC. Translating it yields CASSPDSPYEQYF. Looking up the rest from reference TRBV18 and TRBJ2-7 gives the full variable domain: NAGVMQNPRHLVRRRGQEARLRCSPMKGHSHVYWYRQLPEEGLKFMVYLQKENIIDESGMPKERFSAEFPKEGPSILRIQQVVRGDSAAYFCASSPDSPYEQYFGPGTRLTVT.

The V call is TRBV6-8, the J call TRBJ1-1; no reliable D call. Trimming took off 7 bases at V and 0 bases at J, with 9 bases between the two ends. The CDR3 runs to 13 residues. The germline V gene has CDR1 MNHGY and CDR2 SAAAGT. The CDR3 DNA follows: TGTGCCAGCACCTTCCAGCTGAACACTGAAGCTTTCTTT. Translated, it gives CASTFQLNTEAFF.

The genes are TRBV14 and TRBJ1-1; D gene uncertain. The germline gives CDR1 SGHDN, CDR2 FVKESK. This CDR3 has 13 amino acids. With 3 bases removed from V and 2 bases from J, the gap between germline ends came to 7 bases. DNA for the CDR3: TGTGCCAGCAGCCAGGGAACAAACACTGAAGCTTTCTTT. This sequence encodes CASSQGTNTEAFF.

V usage is TRBV29-1 and J usage is TRBJ1-1; D unresolved. Germline CDR1 is SQVTM and CDR2 is ANQGSEA. The V gene lost 4 bases and the J gene lost 3 bases, with 9 bases spanning the gap. This CDR3 spans 12 amino acids. The CDR3 nucleotides read TGCAGCGTTGGAGACCAGTACACTGAAGCTTTCTTT. Translating gives CSVGDQYTEAFF.

The gene calls are TRBV11-3 and TRBJ2-3, with D unresolved. The germline gives CDR1 SGHNT, CDR2 YENEEA. V shed 5 bases and J shed 1 base, with 10 bases lying between them. The CDR3 spans 14 residues. CDR3 in DNA: TGTGCCAGCAGCCACGATCGGGGCACAGATACGCAGTATTTT. This sequence encodes CASSHDRGTDTQYF.

The chain carries TRBV19 and TRBJ2-5, with D unclear. The germline V and J ends were trimmed by 7 bases and 0 bases, with 9 bases remaining between them. Germline assignment: CDR1 LNHDA and CDR2 SQIVND (reference sequence). The CDR3 is 13 amino acids. CDR3 nucleotide sequence: TGTGCCAGTAATAGTCGGAACCAAGAGACCCAGTACTTC. This sequence encodes CASNSRNQETQYF. Looking up the rest from reference TRBV19 and TRBJ2-5 gives the full variable domain: DGGITQSPKYLFRKEGQNVTLSCEQNLNHDAMYWYRQDPGQGLRLIYYSQIVNDFQKGDIAEGYSVSREKKESFPLTVTSAQKNPTAFYLCASNSRNQETQYFGPGTRLLVL.

This clone was seen more than once but under ten times. The DNA for the CDR3 is TGTGCCAGCAGCTTAGGGACAGGGGGTACCGGGGAGCTGTTTTTT. Translated, it gives CASSLGTGGTGELFF. The chain joins TRBV11-3 to TRBJ2-2; 10 bases fit TRBD1. This CDR3 has 15 residues. CDR1 SGHNT and CDR2 YENEEA come from the germline V gene. The J segment lost 5 bases and the V segment lost 1 base, leaving 1 base of the junction unmatched.

The chain recombines TRBV19 with TRBJ1-4, with 9 bases aligning to TRBD1. CDR1 LNHDA and CDR2 SQIVND come from the germline V gene (reference sequence). Trimming cost V 7 bases and J 11 bases; bases outside gene matches: 11. The CDR3 is made up of 14 amino acids. CDR3 residues: CASTSEQGARKLFF. For the CDR3, the DNA is TGTGCCAGTACCTCCGAACAGGGGGCAAGGAAACTGTTTTTT.

The chain employs TRBV6-8 and TRBJ1-3; D perhaps matches TRBD1 (6 bases). The CDR3 totals 15 residues. Germline V gives CDR1 MNHGY, CDR2 SAAAGT. V lost 3 bases, J lost 4 bases, and 13 bases lay in between. The CDR3: CASSYGKGTGNTIYF. The DNA of the CDR3 is TGTGCCAGCAGTTATGGAAAGGGGACAGGAAACACCATATATTTT.

The gene calls are TRBV10-3 and TRBJ1-3; D is unclear. This CDR3 is 15 amino acids long. Deletions cut 2 bases from V and 0 bases from J, with 8 bases between. CDR1 ENHRY and CDR2 SYGVKD come from the germline V gene. The DNA of the CDR3 is TGTGCCATCAGTGAGAGGCCTAGCTCTGGAAACACCATATATTTT. It codes for CAISERPSSGNTIYF.

V is TRBV6-8 and J is TRBJ1-2; TRBD1 might be the D (5 bases). V gave up 0 bases and J gave up 7 bases, with 15 bases separating them. The germline V gene has CDR1 MNHGY and CDR2 SAAAGT. The CDR3 runs 15 residues. CDR3 protein: CASSYSEAGRGGYTF. In DNA form, the CDR3 reads TGTGCCAGCAGTTACTCGGAGGCGGGGAGGGGTGGCTACACCTTC.

The chain couples TRBV6-8 to TRBJ2-7, with D possibly matching TRBD2 (5 bases). Germline loops: CDR1 MNHGY, CDR2 SAAAGT. The CDR3 runs to 13 residues. Trimming removed 5 bases from V and 4 bases from J, with 12 bases in between. CDR3 region: CASSDLGGYEQYF. CDR3 in DNA: TGTGCCAGCAGTGACCTGGGCGGGTACGAGCAGTACTTC.

This chain connects TRBV28 to TRBJ1-2, with D unclear. The CDR3 covers 12 residues. The V and J ends lost 6 bases and 1 base respectively, with 6 bases between them. Germline CDR1 reads MDHEN; CDR2 reads SYDVKM. The CDR3: CASRRNNYGYTF. CDR3 nucleotide sequence: TGTGCCAGCAGGAGAAATAACTATGGCTACACCTTC.

The rearrangement links TRBV10-2 to TRBJ2-5, with D tentatively TRBD1 (5 bases). CDR1 and CDR2 from the germline V gene are WSHSY and SAAADI. The CDR3 is 15 residues long. With 1 base removed from V and 3 bases from J, the gap between germline ends came to 12 bases. CDR3 residues: CASSEFDSREETQYF. The CDR3 DNA is TGCGCCAGCAGTGAGTTTGACAGCCGGGAAGAGACCCAGTACTTC.

The chain joins TRBV25-1 to TRBJ2-2; perhaps TRBD2 as D (7 bases). The CDR3 consists of 16 residues. In germline, CDR1 is MGHDK, CDR2 SYGVNS. V lost 6 bases to trimming and J lost 0 bases, with 14 bases between them. The chain's CDR3 is CASSLGAGANTGELFF. CDR3 bases: TGTGCCAGCAGCTTGGGGGCGGGGGCGAACACCGGGGAGCTGTTTTTT.

The gene calls are TRBV7-6 and TRBJ2-4; possibly TRBD2 for D (6 bases). Germline loops: CDR1 SGHVS, CDR2 FNYEAQ. Trimming took off 5 bases at V and 7 bases at J, with 15 bases between the two ends. This CDR3 spans 14 amino acids. CDR3 region: CASSPSGGGNIQYF. The CDR3 DNA reads as TGTGCCAGCAGCCCGTCGGGCGGAGGGAACATTCAGTACTTC.

The rearrangement joins TRBV6-8 to TRBJ2-7, with D possibly matching TRBD1 (6 bases). CDR1 MNHGY and CDR2 SAAAGT come from the germline V gene. The CDR3 runs to 14 residues. V was pared by 6 bases and J by 4 bases, with 16 bases between. The CDR3 DNA is TGTGCCAGCAGGCCCCGGACAGCGGATTACGAGCAGTACTTC. It is translated as CASRPRTADYEQYF.

This clone was seen only a few times. V gene TRBV12-5 combines with J gene TRBJ2-1; the D gene could be TRBD1 or TRBD2 (5 bases each). The V gene lost 2 bases and the J gene lost 10 bases, with 9 bases spanning the gap. In germline, CDR1 is LGHNT, CDR2 FRNRAP. This CDR3 has 12 amino acids. In nucleotides, the CDR3 is TGTGCTAGTGGTTTGTCGGGACCGGAGCAGTTCTTC. As protein: CASGLSGPEQFF.